A selection of T cell receptor beta chains follows, all from one sample in a study of T cells in Graves' hyperthyroidism and ophthalmopathy. One entry per CDR3 protein, called by TCRdb with MiXCR from the multiplex PCR reads. Of around 620,000 distinct CDR3 sequences in the sample, roughly 16% are singletons; the top ten hold 3.8%. The sequencing input was blood. These receptors were collected from a woman between 25 and 40 years old with Graves' hyperthyroidism. Both conserved end residues are part of each CDR3. D genes are given only for firm matches. A row's size may be missing; if present it is once, few, many or a size class.

TRBV10-1	-	12	-	TRBJ2-4	TGCGCCAGCAGTGATTGTGGTCCAATTCCGTACTTC	CASSDCGPIPYF
TRBV11-2	-	15	-	TRBJ1-1	TGTGCCAGCAGTTTTGGCGGACAACCGAGCACTGAAGCTTTCTTT	CASSFGGQPSTEAFF
TRBV12-3/TRBV12-4	many	16	TRBD2	TRBJ2-3	TGTGCCAGCAGTTTGACTAGCGGAACGGGGGCAGATACGCAGTATTTT	CASSLTSGTGADTQYF
TRBV19	-	15	TRBD1	TRBJ2-1	TGTGCCAGTAGTCCGGACAGGGAGGAGGACAATGAGCAGTTCTTC	CASSPDREEDNEQFF
TRBV20-1	many	16	TRBD2	TRBJ2-7	TGCAGTGCTAGCCGCTTTTTGCTAGCGGATGCCTACGAGCAGTACTTC	CSASRFLLADAYEQYF
TRBV7-9	-	18	TRBD2	TRBJ2-3	TGTGCCAGCAGCTTATGGTCTAGCGGGAGGTACGACACAGATACGCAGTATTTT	CASSLWSSGRYDTDTQYF
TRBV3-1	many	14	-	TRBJ2-3	TGTGCCAGCAGCCTCCGCGGGGTCTCAGATACGCAGTATTTT	CASSLRGVSDTQYF
TRBV11-2	many	15	-	TRBJ2-5	TGTGCCAGCAGCTTAGCTCCAGACAGACAAGAGACCCAGTACTTC	CASSLAPDRQETQYF
TRBV18	-	14	-	TRBJ2-1	TGTGCCAGCTCACCGTGGGGGAGCCAGAATGAGCAGTTCTTC	CASSPWGSQNEQFF
TRBV18	many	14	-	TRBJ2-7	TGTGCCAGCTCACCACCACGCCCCTTGGGCGAGCAGTACTTC	CASSPPRPLGEQYF
TRBV15	few	14	-	TRBJ1-2	TGTGCCACCAGCAGAGCGGGCGCTTGGGAAGGCTACACCTTC	CATSRAGAWEGYTF
TRBV5-1	-	16	TRBD2	TRBJ2-3	TGCGCCAGCAGCCAGGGGACTAGCGGGAGTCTGGATACGCAGTATTTT	CASSQGTSGSLDTQYF
TRBV30	many	12	TRBD1	TRBJ1-2	TGTGCCTGGAACAGGGGTGCCTATGGCTACACCTTC	CAWNRGAYGYTF
TRBV6-2/TRBV6-3	many	14	-	TRBJ2-7	TGTGCCAGCAGTTATGAAGATACCTCCTACGAGCAGTACTTC	CASSYEDTSYEQYF
TRBV30	many	15	TRBD2	TRBJ2-1	TGTGCCTGGAGTGTTCTAGCGGGAGGGGGGGATGAGCAGTTCTTC	CAWSVLAGGGDEQFF
TRBV28	many	19	TRBD1	TRBJ1-2	TGTGCCAGCAGTACGTCACCGGGACAGGATTACTACCACGATTATGGCTACACCTTC	CASSTSPGQDYYHDYGYTF
TRBV5-1	many	13	-	TRBJ2-5	TGCGCCAGCAGCTTGGAATGGGGAGAGACCCAGTACTTC	CASSLEWGETQYF
TRBV20-1	-	12	-	TRBJ2-1	TGCAGTGGAGGACTGGACTCCTACGAGCAGTTCTTC	CSGGLDSYEQFF
TRBV7-2	many	15	-	TRBJ1-4	TGTGCCAGCAGCTCCCTCGGACAGAGTGGAGAAAAACTGTTTTTT	CASSSLGQSGEKLFF
TRBV6-1	few	14	-	TRBJ2-5	TGTGCCAGCAGTTGGGGCAGACGTTCAGAGACCCAGTACTTC	CASSWGRRSETQYF
TRBV9	few	14	TRBD2	TRBJ2-7	TGTGCCAGCAGCCCCTCCTACGGGGGGTTCGAGCAGTACTTC	CASSPSYGGFEQYF
TRBV30	-	18	TRBD2	TRBJ2-7	TGTGCCTGGAGTGTAGTGGGCATTAGCGGGAGTGGGCTCTACGAGCAGTACTTC	CAWSVVGISGSGLYEQYF
TRBV28	-	16	TRBD1	TRBJ2-3	TGTGCCAGCAGCCACCAGGGACAGGGCCACACAGATACGCAGTATTTT	CASSHQGQGHTDTQYF
TRBV11-2	many	15	-	TRBJ2-1	TGTGCCAGCAGTCTAGACGCAGGGTACCACAATGAGCAGTTCTTC	CASSLDAGYHNEQFF
TRBV10-2	few	13	-	TRBJ2-7	TGCGCCACCTCACAAGGGCCCACCTACGAGCAGTACTTC	CATSQGPTYEQYF
TRBV3-1	many	16	-	TRBJ2-5	TGTGCCAGCAGCCAAGATGTGGGGGCCTTCCAAGAGACCCAGTACTTC	CASSQDVGAFQETQYF